This is a list of T cell receptor beta chains from one sample in a study of T cell responses to AZD1222 COVID-19 vaccine. Measured with immunoSEQ multiplex PCR; TCRdb has only the in-frame clones, and not every one. The repertoire includes about 140,000 clones, roughly 93% of them detected once, and less than 2% sits in the top ten. Specimen: peripheral blood, collected 28 days after the second AZD1222 dose. Every receptor here comes from an adult who received the AZD1222 COVID-19 vaccine. CDR3s include the opening cysteine and the closing phenylalanine or tryptophan. Fields, in order: J gene, D gene, V gene, clone size, CDR3 DNA, CDR3 protein. A D gene is named only where the DNA matches it firmly. Clone size is given for some rows only: seen once, a few or many times, or a class if the clone is expanded.

TRBJ2-7 | . | TRBV27 | . | TGTGCCAGCAAAACTACAGGGTATCCCTACGAGCAGTACTTC | CASKTTGYPYEQYF
TRBJ1-1 | . | TRBV2 | . | TGTGCCAGCAGTGGCACTGGGACTGTAACTGAAGCTTTCTTT | CASSGTGTVTEAFF
TRBJ2-5 | TRBD2 | TRBV7-2 | . | TGTGCCAGCAGTATGGGGAGGGTTGAGACCCAGTACTTC | CASSMGRVETQYF
TRBJ1-6 | . | TRBV19 | . | TGTGCCAGTAGTTCCCTGGGGACCTATAATTCACCCCTCCACTTT | CASSSLGTYNSPLHF
TRBJ2-7 | TRBD1 | TRBV19 | . | TGTGCCAGTAGCCCGGACCCAGGGGGTACCTACGAGCAGTACTTC | CASSPDPGGTYEQYF
TRBJ2-7 | . | TRBV7-3 | . | TGTGCCAGCAGCTTAGGTGATCCAAGCTCCTACGAGCAGTACTTC | CASSLGDPSSYEQYF
TRBJ2-1 | . | TRBV9 | . | TGTGCCAGCAGCGTAGGGCGGGGAAGGGGGTCCTACAATGAGCAGTTCTTC | CASSVGRGRGSYNEQFF
TRBJ1-2 | . | TRBV18 | . | TGTGCCAGCTCACCACAGACAGGTCCTGCTACTAACTATGGCTACACCTTC | CASSPQTGPATNYGYTF
TRBJ1-4 | . | TRBV2 | . | TGTGCCAGCACCTCGGGCGGGGGCAACGAAAAACTGTTTTTT | CASTSGGGNEKLFF
TRBJ1-2 | TRBD1 | TRBV5-1 | . | TGCGCCAGCAGCTGGGGCCCTGACAGGGAGTCTGGCTACACCTTC | CASSWGPDRESGYTF
TRBJ2-1 | . | TRBV5-6 | . | TGTGCCAGCCCCTACTACAATGAGCAGTTCTTC | CASPYYNEQFF
TRBJ2-3 | . | TRBV18 | . | TGTGCCAGCTCACCCTTCGAGACAGCTAGCACAGATACGCAGTATTTT | CASSPFETASTDTQYF
TRBJ2-7 | . | TRBV2 | . | TGTGCCGCCGGCTACGAGCAGTACTTC | CAAGYEQYF
TRBJ1-2 | . | TRBV6-6 | . | TGTGCCAGCAGTACCCCTGGGGCTAACTATGGCTACACCTTC | CASSTPGANYGYTF
TRBJ2-1 | . | TRBV10-3 | . | TGTGCCACCCGGAACCCCCGGGCCAATGAGCAGTTCTTC | CATRNPRANEQFF
TRBJ1-5 | . | TRBV19 | few | TGTGCCAGTAGTATAGGAGAGTATAGCAATCAGCCCCAGCATTTT | CASSIGEYSNQPQHF
TRBJ1-4 | . | TRBV5-1 | once | TGCGCCAGCAGCTTGATCTCGGAAGAAAAACTGTTTTTT | CASSLISEEKLFF
TRBJ1-3 | . | TRBV5-1 | . | TGCGCCAGCAGCCTGGACCTTGGAAACACCATATATTTT | CASSLDLGNTIYF
TRBJ1-1 | . | TRBV19 | . | TGTGCCAGTAGTCCGACTCAGAAGATCAACACTGAAGCTTTCTTT | CASSPTQKINTEAFF
TRBJ1-6 | . | TRBV27 | . | TGTGCCAGCAGTTTTGACAGAGCTAATTCACCCCTCCACTTT | CASSFDRANSPLHF
TRBJ2-7 | . | TRBV23-1 | . | TGCGCCAGCAGGAGGAAGGGTGGGTGTCTCTACGAGCAGTACTTC | CASRRKGGCLYEQYF
TRBJ1-2 | TRBD1 | TRBV5-4 | . | TGTGCCAGCAGCGATACGACAGGGGGCGGTCATGGCTACACCTTC | CASSDTTGGGHGYTF
TRBJ1-2 | . | TRBV5-1 | . | TGCGCCAGCAGCTTGCCCCGTTATACAGGGAGTTATGGCTACACCTTC | CASSLPRYTGSYGYTF
TRBJ1-1 | . | TRBV7-3 | . | TGTGCCAGCCCTACCGGGGGGCTTGACACTGAAGCTTTCTTT | CASPTGGLDTEAFF
TRBJ1-6 | . | TRBV18 | . | TGTGCCAGCTCACCCCTTGCCCCCCAGGGGCTGAGAAATTCACCCCTCCACTTT | CASSPLAPQGLRNSPLHF
TRBJ1-5 | . | TRBV6-5 | . | TGTGCCAGCAGCATCCAGGGAGATCAGCCCCAGCATTTT | CASSIQGDQPQHF
TRBJ2-1 | . | TRBV9 | . | TGTGCCAGCAGCGTAGGGACAAGAGGGTACAATGAGCAGTTCTTC | CASSVGTRGYNEQFF
TRBJ1-1 | . | TRBV9 | . | TGTGCCAGCAGCCTGGTGGGGGGGATGAACACTGAAGCTTTCTTT | CASSLVGGMNTEAFF